The sequence of this T cell receptor (beta chain) was determined in a study of cytomegalovirus exposure and HLA in healthy donors. The junction had 13 bases not matched to a gene; V was cut back by 3 bases and J by 2 bases. CDR1 and CDR2 from the germline V gene are SNHLY and FYNNEI. There are 20 residues in the CDR3. TCRdb's copy holds only in-frame clones and misses some; the assay was immunoSEQ multiplex PCR. The data contain more than 300,000 clones, about nine tenths of them singletons. In the case of this clone: The antigen is not known.

General study points: Cytomegalovirus status, reportedly, was diagnosed with high specificity and sensitivity by the classifier.

V gene TRBV2 combines with J gene TRBJ2-5, with 15 bases lining up with TRBD2. The source material was PBMCs. The sequence derives from a woman aged 18-29 years in good health and CMV-seronegative. The CDR3 loop is CASSDALWTSGRGRQETQYF. The CDR3 DNA reads as TGTGCCAGCAGTGACGCTCTGTGGACTAGCGGGAGGGGGAGGCAAGAGACCCAGTACTTC.